What follows are 8 T cell receptor beta chains derived from one specimen sequenced in a study of fetal regulatory T cell absence and autoimmunity (dated by TCRdb to 2016 to 2017). Receptors were amplified or captured by the immunoSEQ multiplex PCR assay. The table was pulled from immuneACCESS by TCRdb, which kept in-frame rearrangements only. Such tables lose some clones; where checked, under half of the loss comes from unresolved V genes, and the rest has no known cause. This sample is represented by about 50,000 clones; roughly four fifths of them were singletons. The biggest ten clones account for 0.35% to 0.45% of the sample. The specimen was cord blood. Receptor source: a newborn boy with IPEX syndrome.

The chain has TRBV27 and TRBJ2-7; D not certain. The V end lost 8 bases, the J end lost 1 base, and 12 bases lay between the germline ends. There are 13 residues in the CDR3. Germline assignment: CDR1 MNHEY and CDR2 SMNVEV (reference sequence). CDR3 loop: CASGPFGSYEQYF. Written as DNA, the CDR3 is TGTGCCAGCGGGCCTTTCGGATCCTACGAGCAGTACTTC.

This clone was picked up a small number of times. The chain carries TRBV27 and TRBJ2-7, with TRBD2 identical over 8 bases. The V gene's germline CDR1 is MNHEY and CDR2 SMNVEV (reference sequence). The junction had 0 bases not matched to a gene; V was cut back by 2 bases and J by 3 bases. The length of the CDR3 is 13 residues. The CDR3 loop is CASSLLAGYEQYF. The CDR3 DNA follows: TGTGCCAGCAGTTTACTAGCGGGCTACGAGCAGTACTTC.

In this sample, this clone turned up once. The genes are TRBV27 and TRBJ2-7; the D gene is possibly TRBD1 (5 bases). The germline V gene has CDR1 MNHEY and CDR2 SMNVEV (reference sequence). The CDR3 has 14 amino acids. The V and J ends lost 6 bases and 3 bases respectively, with 15 bases between them. The CDR3 nucleotides read TGTGCCAGCAGCGCCTGGGGCCCTGACTACGAGCAGTACTTC. As protein: CASSAWGPDYEQYF.

The V gene is TRBV10-3, the J gene TRBJ1-2; D ambiguous. CDR3 length: 12 residues. V was cut by 10 bases and J by 5 bases, with 14 bases left in between. Germline assignment: CDR1 ENHRY and CDR2 SYGVKD. In DNA, the CDR3 is TGTGCCACCCAGGCAGGCGGTTATGGCTACACCTTC. Protein product: CATQAGGYGYTF.

The rearrangement links TRBV9 to TRBJ2-1, with TRBD2 matching over 8 bases. Germline trimming cut 0 bases from V and 3 bases from J; bases unmatched to any gene: 8. CDR3 length: 17 residues. Germline V gives CDR1 SGDLS, CDR2 YYNGEE. For the CDR3, the DNA is TGTGCCAGCAGCGTAGAGCGGGCGGGAGGCCACTACAATGAGCAGTTCTTC. Protein: CASSVERAGGHYNEQFF.

The chain carries TRBV4-1 and TRBJ1-4; a possible D gene is TRBD1 (6 bases). Germline loops: CDR1 MGHRA, CDR2 YSYEKL. This CDR3 contains 13 residues. The V and J ends lost 0 bases and 8 bases respectively, with 7 bases between them. The DNA of the CDR3 is TGCGCCAGCAGCCAAGAAAGGGGGGAAAAACTGTTTTTT. Translation: CASSQERGEKLFF.

CDR3 coding DNA: TGTGCCAGCAGTGCTCGACGGGACAATGAGCAGTTCTTC. Translating it yields CASSARRDNEQFF. This chain uses TRBV2 with TRBJ2-1; no firm D call. There are 13 residues in the CDR3. Germline assignment: CDR1 SNHLY and CDR2 FYNNEI. The V and J ends lost 4 bases and 5 bases respectively, with 9 bases between them.

The chain couples TRBV7-9 to TRBJ1-1; D gene ambiguous. There are 13 residues in the CDR3. CDR1 is SEHNR and CDR2 is FQNEAQ in the germline V gene (reference sequence). Trimming removed 1 base at V and 1 base at J, with 4 bases between. CDR3 sequence reads: CASSLDRNTEAFF. The CDR3 DNA follows: TGTGCCAGCAGCTTAGACAGGAACACTGAAGCTTTCTTT.